This TCR delta chain was recorded in a study of gamma-delta T cells after stem cell transplantation. TCRdb fed the RT-PCR reads into CATT to redo clone calling. The top ten hold approximately 3.9% of the sample, which has 13,000 or so delta-chain clones, roughly 32% seen once. Germline V gene data show CDR1 as TSWWSYY and CDR2 as QGS. V lost 3 bases to trimming and J lost 0 bases; unmatched junction nucleotides: 23. The CDR3 has 22 amino acids. The sequence derives from a human donor. It is not recorded whose cells these are; they may come from a transplant donor. Sequencing was carried out using gamma-delta T cells. V usage is TRDV1 and J usage is TRDJ1; 9 nucleotides agree with TRDD3. CDR3 bases: TGTGCTCTTGGGGATCTTCTCCTCCCCACCCACCTGGGGGATCCGGACACCGATAAACTCATCTTT. This translates into CALGDLLLPTHLGDPDTDKLIF.